What follows are 13 T cell receptor beta chains derived from one specimen sequenced in a study of blood T cells in healthy people across ages (dated by TCRdb to about 2015). The library was obtained by 5' RACE. Sequencing instrument: Illumina HiSeq 2500. A second PCR of 7 to 11 cycles was run with a J-beta primer mix and a sample-barcoded 5' primer. In-frame beta chains were kept once TCRdb had trimmed the public reads at Q25 with fastp and called clones with MiXCR. Rows are unified per CDR3 protein, each entry keeping the most common DNA and genes. Counted in this sample were about 1,500,000 distinct CDR3 sequences; about 40% of them appeared once. Jointly, the top ten make up 7.9% of the sample. Specimen: blood. These receptors originate from a young woman in good health.

In its sample, this clonotype was seen a few times. The gene calls are TRBV5-1 and TRBJ2-1, with 7 positions matching TRBD1. The trim removed 4 bases at V and 2 bases at J, leaving 9 bases unmatched. The length of the CDR3 is 16 residues. Germline values: CDR1 SGHRS, CDR2 YFSETQ. The CDR3, as DNA: TGCGCCAGCAGCCGTTCCGGACAGGCAGCCTACAATGAGCAGTTCTTC. It specifies CASSRSGQAAYNEQFF. The whole variable domain, filled in from reference TRBV5-1 and TRBJ2-1, reads KAGVTQTPRYLIKTRGQQVTLSCSPISGHRSVSWYQQTPGQGLQFLFEYFSETQRNKGNFPGRFSGRQFSNSRSEMNVSTLELGDSALYLCASSRSGQAAYNEQFFGPGTRLTVL.

This clonotype occurred a few times. The V and J genes are TRBV7-2 and TRBJ2-1, with D maybe TRBD2 (5 bases). The V gene lost 6 bases and the J gene lost 1 base, with 10 bases spanning the gap. This CDR3 region has 14 residues. CDR1 and CDR2 from the germline V gene are SGHTA and FQGNSA. This CDR3 is CASRDSPSYNEQFF. For the CDR3, the DNA is TGTGCCAGCAGGGACTCTCCGTCCTACAATGAGCAGTTCTTC. The full variable domain, completed using reference TRBV7-2 and TRBJ2-1, is GAGVSQSPSNKVTEKGKDVELRCDPISGHTALYWYRQSLGQGLEFLIYFQGNSAPDKSGLPSDRFSAERTGGSVSTLTIQRTQQEDSAVYLCASRDSPSYNEQFFGPGTRLTVL.

There are a few counts of this clonotype. The chain uses TRBV5-1 and TRBJ2-4; 10 nucleotides line up with TRBD2. Germline V gene sequence: CDR1 SGHRS, CDR2 YFSETQ. The CDR3 covers 19 residues. The junction had 16 bases not matched to a gene; V was cut back by 5 bases and J by 2 bases. The CDR3 reads CASRSPSGSNHSTKNIQYF. In DNA, the CDR3 is TGCGCCAGCAGATCGCCTAGCGGGAGCAATCATTCAACCAAAAACATTCAGTACTTC. Full variable domain (missing parts from reference TRBV5-1 and TRBJ2-4): KAGVTQTPRYLIKTRGQQVTLSCSPISGHRSVSWYQQTPGQGLQFLFEYFSETQRNKGNFPGRFSGRQFSNSRSEMNVSTLELGDSALYLCASRSPSGSNHSTKNIQYFGAGTRLSVL.

The rearrangement joins TRBV9 to TRBJ1-1; unclear D gene. CDR1 SGDLS and CDR2 YYNGEE come from the germline V gene. The V end lost 0 bases, the J end lost 4 bases, and 13 bases lay between the germline ends. There are 15 residues in the CDR3. CDR3 sequence: CASSVDRLVGTEAFF. The CDR3 DNA sequence: TGTGCCAGCAGCGTAGATCGCCTAGTGGGCACTGAAGCTTTCTTT.

Regarding this clonotype: The junction shows a germline mismatch at one end, possibly a read error. This sequence joins TRBV20-1 and TRBJ2-3; 10 bases line up with TRBD2. Per germline, CDR1 DFQATT and CDR2 SNEGSKA (reference sequence). The CDR3 runs to 14 residues. CDR3 protein: CSAASGGATGTQYF. DNA for the CDR3: TGCAGTGCTGCCAGCGGGGGGGCCACAGGTACGCAGTATTTT.

This clonotype appeared many times. The rearrangement uses TRBV12-3 or TRBV12-4 and TRBJ2-1; the D gene is possibly TRBD1 (7 bases). Trimming left V 7 bases short and J 6 bases short, with 16 bases between. The CDR3 runs 14 residues. CDR3 protein: CASTPGGGVNEQFF. In DNA, the CDR3 is TGTGCCAGCACCCCAGGGGGAGGCGTCAATGAGCAGTTCTTC.

This clonotype was seen only a few times. The chain has TRBV20-1 and TRBJ1-2; no clear D gene. The CDR3 sequence is 12 residues long. Germline V gene sequence: CDR1 DFQATT, CDR2 SNEGSKA (reference sequence). V was pared by 7 bases and J by 1 base, with 10 bases between. The CDR3 loop reads CSGEEINYGYTF. The CDR3 DNA sequence: TGCAGTGGAGAAGAAATTAACTATGGCTACACCTTC.

The CDR3 DNA follows: TGTGCCAGCAGCTTACAGGGATTGGGGCTCAATGAGCAGTTCTTC. This sequence encodes CASSLQGLGLNEQFF. V usage is TRBV7-6 and J usage is TRBJ2-1, with D tentatively TRBD1 (5 bases). CDR3 length equals 15 residues. The germline V gene encodes CDR1 SGHVS and CDR2 FNYEAQ. Trimming left V 2 bases short and J 6 bases short, with 14 bases between.

The chain combines TRBV12-3 or TRBV12-4 with TRBJ2-5, with D possibly TRBD2 on 6 matching bases. V shed 3 bases and J shed 2 bases, with 16 bases lying between them. This CDR3 comprises 16 residues. This chain's CDR3 is CASSFDGRGGQETQYF. For the CDR3, the DNA is TGTGCCAGCAGTTTTGACGGGAGAGGCGGACAAGAGACCCAGTACTTC.

The chain recombines TRBV27 with TRBJ1-4, with no clear D. Germline lookup yields CDR1 MNHEY and CDR2 SMNVEV (reference sequence). Between the trimmed V and J ends, which lost 5 bases and 10 bases, there was a span of 17 bases. The CDR3 loop spans 14 amino acids. The CDR3 DNA sequence: TGTGCCAGCAGTCTCGACCCCCGTACGGCAAAACTGTTTTTT. The encoded protein is CASSLDPRTAKLFF.

The chain is built from TRBV7-2 and TRBJ2-7; TRBD1 aligns across 10 bases. Germline V gene lookup returns CDR1 SGHTA and CDR2 FQGNSA. This CDR3 has 14 residues. V lost 4 bases, J lost 3 bases, and 3 bases stayed unmatched. The CDR3 DNA reads as TGTGCCAGCAGCTGGACAGGGGGGCACTACGAGCAGTACTTC. Translation: CASSWTGGHYEQYF. Variable domain in full (rest from reference TRBV7-2 and TRBJ2-7): GAGVSQSPSNKVTEKGKDVELRCDPISGHTALYWYRQSLGQGLEFLIYFQGNSAPDKSGLPSDRFSAERTGGSVSTLTIQRTQQEDSAVYLCASSWTGGHYEQYFGPGTRLTVT.

This clonotype was counted a few times. This chain uses TRBV14 with TRBJ2-1; 7 bases fit TRBD2. This CDR3 has 15 amino acids. J lost 5 bases, V lost 4 bases, and 8 bases had no gene match. Germline assignment: CDR1 SGHDN and CDR2 FVKESK. The CDR3 loop reads CASSRLSGADNEQFF. The CDR3 DNA reads TGTGCCAGCAGCCGACTGAGCGGGGCCGACAATGAGCAGTTCTTC.

The chain uses TRBV2 and TRBJ2-2; maybe TRBD1 (6 bases). This CDR3 contains 15 residues. Germline V gives CDR1 SNHLY, CDR2 FYNNEI. V was trimmed by 6 bases and J by 0 bases, leaving 11 bases between them. The CDR3 DNA reads as TGTGCCAGCAGGTTCCAGGGGACGAACACCGGGGAGCTGTTTTTT. Translated: CASRFQGTNTGELFF.